A selection of T cell receptor beta chains follows, all from one sample in a study of long-term antiretroviral therapy in people with HIV. The repertoire was sequenced with immunoSEQ multiplex PCR; TCRdb's copy has only in-frame clones and lacks some. The sample records 5,500 to 7,000 clones, 60% to 80% being singletons. Sequenced material: unsorted PBMCs, taken 0.5 years before starting antiretroviral therapy. These receptors all come from a man in his forties with HIV. Both conserved end residues are part of each CDR3. A D gene is named only where the DNA matches it firmly. Rows may omit the clone size; those that give it use once, few, many or a size class.

clone size | J gene | D gene | V gene | CDR3 protein | CDR3 DNA
NA | TRBJ1-2 | NA | TRBV29-1 | CSVGWTGTAEGTF | TGCAGCGTTGGGTGGACCGGGACCGCGGAGGGGACCTTC
NA | TRBJ1-2 | TRBD1 | TRBV27 | CASSMGQGGGYTF | TGTGCCAGCAGTATGGGACAGGGAGGAGGCTACACCTTC
NA | TRBJ1-3 | NA | TRBV5-1 | CASSVGLGNSGNTIYF | TGCGCCAGCAGCGTCGGTTTGGGGAACTCTGGAAACACCATATATTTT
NA | TRBJ2-7 | TRBD2 | TRBV4-3 | CASSHGGGGSYEQYF | TGCGCCAGCAGCCATGGCGGGGGGGGCTCCTACGAGCAGTACTTC
NA | TRBJ2-7 | NA | TRBV6-4 | CASSDSRPYEQYF | TGTGCCAGCAGTGACTCTAGGCCTTACGAGCAGTACTTC
NA | TRBJ2-7 | TRBD1 | TRBV6-5 | CASSETGGSYEQYF | TGTGCCAGCAGTGAGACAGGGGGAAGCTACGAGCAGTACTTC
NA | TRBJ1-6 | NA | TRBV9 | CASSVASSPLYNSPLHF | TGTGCCAGCAGCGTAGCGAGTAGCCCGTTATATAATTCACCCCTCCACTTT
NA | TRBJ2-7 | NA | TRBV7-9 | CASSFTGEQYF | TGTGCCAGCAGCTTCACGGGGGAGCAGTACTTC
NA | TRBJ1-5 | NA | TRBV7-8 | CASSQWANQPQHF | TGTGCCAGCAGCCAATGGGCCAATCAGCCCCAGCATTTT
NA | TRBJ1-2 | TRBD1 | TRBV2 | CASSRTGAYGYTF | TGTGCCAGCAGTCGAACAGGGGCCTATGGCTACACCTTC
NA | TRBJ2-7 | TRBD1 | TRBV25-1 | CASRISGTGGSEQYF | TGTGCCAGCAGAATATCCGGGACAGGGGGATCCGAGCAGTACTTC
few | TRBJ1-6 | TRBD1 | TRBV4-2 | CASSQGPGQTYRPLHF | TGTGCCAGCAGCCAAGGCCCGGGACAGACGTATCGACCCCTCCACTTT
NA | TRBJ1-2 | NA | TRBV12-2 | CASRGKQGVPLYGYTF | TGTGCAAGTCGCGGGAAACAGGGAGTCCCCCTCTATGGCTACACCTTC
NA | TRBJ2-3 | NA | TRBV11-2 | CASSLDSWGDTQYF | TGTGCCAGCAGCTTAGACAGCTGGGGGGATACGCAGTATTTT
NA | TRBJ2-3 | TRBD1 | TRBV28 | CASSLSVRTGGLTDTQYF | TGTGCCAGCAGTTTATCCGTCCGGACAGGGGGCCTGACAGATACGCAGTATTTT
NA | TRBJ1-2 | NA | TRBV4-1 | CASSQQTGSNYGYTF | TGCGCCAGCAGCCAACAGACGGGATCTAACTATGGCTACACCTTC
NA | TRBJ1-5 | NA | TRBV4-1 | CASSQVGLGGGNQPQHF | TGCGCCAGCAGCCAAGTCGGTCTTGGGGGAGGCAATCAGCCCCAGCATTTT
few | TRBJ1-2 | NA | TRBV7-8 | CASSPIGLGYGYTF | TGTGCCAGCAGCCCCATCGGGCTCGGCTATGGCTACACCTTC
NA | TRBJ1-4 | TRBD1 | TRBV4-1 | CASSSGGAGGLNEKLFF | TGCGCCAGCAGCTCAGGGGGGGCAGGGGGCCTAAATGAAAAACTGTTTTTT
NA | TRBJ1-1 | NA | TRBV21-1 | CASSPTSWGSTEAFF | TGTGCCAGCAGTCCCACCTCGTGGGGATCCACTGAAGCTTTCTTT
NA | TRBJ2-7 | TRBD2 | TRBV9 | CASSPLAGGMGEQYF | TGTGCCAGCAGCCCATTAGCGGGGGGGATGGGCGAGCAGTACTTC
NA | TRBJ1-4 | NA | TRBV18 | CASSPMAGAEKLFF | TGTGCCAGCTCACCAATGGCAGGGGCTGAAAAACTGTTTTTT
NA | TRBJ1-1 | TRBD1 | TRBV15 | CATSRTGGRTEAFF | TGTGCCACCAGCAGAACAGGGGGCCGGACTGAAGCTTTCTTT
NA | TRBJ2-6 | NA | TRBV29-1 | CSAGAAGANVLTF | TGCAGCGCGGGGGCAGCTGGGGCCAACGTCCTGACTTTC
few | TRBJ2-7 | NA | TRBV7-9 | CASSPPQDTPLEQYF | TGTGCCAGCAGCCCCCCACAGGACACCCCTCTCGAGCAGTACTTC
NA | TRBJ1-1 | TRBD1 | TRBV28 | CASSFLLTGGPSMNTEAFF | TGTGCCAGCAGTTTCCTCCTTACAGGGGGGCCGTCTATGAACACTGAAGCTTTCTTT
NA | TRBJ2-1 | NA | TRBV30 | CAWSPAPFYNEQFF | TGTGCCTGGAGTCCCGCTCCGTTTTACAATGAGCAGTTCTTC
few | TRBJ2-1 | NA | TRBV7-8 | CASSSTLHYNEQFF | TGTGCCAGCAGCTCGACTTTACATTACAATGAGCAGTTCTTC
NA | TRBJ1-3 | NA | TRBV4-3 | CASSQGAGNSGNTIYF | TGCGCCAGCAGCCAAGGGGCAGGGAATTCTGGAAACACCATATATTTT
NA | TRBJ2-6 | NA | TRBV27 | CASSSAGSGANVLTF | TGTGCCAGCAGTTCGGCAGGGTCTGGGGCCAACGTCCTGACTTTC
NA | TRBJ1-2 | NA | TRBV25-1 | CASSQGNDYGYTF | TGTGCCAGCAGCCAGGGGAATGACTATGGCTACACCTTC
once | TRBJ2-3 | TRBD2 | TRBV4-1 | CASSQGLAGGTDTQYF | TGCGCCAGCAGCCAAGGTCTAGCGGGGGGCACAGATACGCAGTATTTT
NA | TRBJ2-3 | NA | TRBV4-1 | CASSQGTLDTQYF | TGCGCCAGCAGCCAAGGGACTTTAGATACGCAGTATTTT
NA | TRBJ2-6 | NA | TRBV11-3 | CASSQDSANVLTF | TGTGCCAGCAGCCAGGACTCGGCCAACGTCCTGACTTTC
NA | TRBJ1-2 | TRBD1 | TRBV6-5 | CASRGHGYTF | TGTGCCTCCAGGGGGCATGGCTACACCTTC
NA | TRBJ1-2 | NA | TRBV7-2 | CASTPGTENGYTF | TGTGCCAGCACCCCCGGGACGGAGAATGGCTACACCTTC